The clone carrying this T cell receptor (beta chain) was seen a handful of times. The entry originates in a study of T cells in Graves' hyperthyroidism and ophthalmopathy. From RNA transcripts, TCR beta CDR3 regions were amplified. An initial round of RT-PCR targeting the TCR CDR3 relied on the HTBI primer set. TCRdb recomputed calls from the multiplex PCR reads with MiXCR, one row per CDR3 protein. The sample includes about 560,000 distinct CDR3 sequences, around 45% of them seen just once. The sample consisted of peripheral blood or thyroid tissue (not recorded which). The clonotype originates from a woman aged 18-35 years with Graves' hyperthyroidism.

The CDR3 nucleotides are TGTGCCAGCAGCCAAGTCCCAGCGGGAGTCGGTGGCGAGCAGTACTTC. Translating it yields CASSQVPAGVGGEQYF. The rearrangement uses TRBV6-1 and TRBJ2-7; 8 nucleotides match TRBD2. CDR1 MNHNS and CDR2 SASEGT come from the germline V gene. The CDR3 runs to 16 residues. V lost 6 bases and J lost 6; bases outside the gene matches: 16.